This paragraph reports one T cell receptor (beta chain). Germline values: CDR1 DFQATT, CDR2 SNEGSKA (reference sequence). The CDR3 covers 11 residues. The V and J ends lost 6 bases and 7 bases respectively, with 12 bases between them. This specimen comes from a study of identical twins. TCRdb independently ran MiXCR on the 5' RACE reads; one entry per CDR3 protein. Of roughly 1,500,000 distinct CDR3 sequences listed, less than 35% are singletons. This TCR was recovered from a newborn girl in good health. This chain uses TRBV20-1 with TRBJ1-2; possibly TRBD1 for D (5 bases). Specimen: cord blood. The CDR3 sequence: CSASVRGGYTF. Written as DNA, the CDR3 is TGCAGTGCCTCCGTGAGGGGTGGCTACACCTTC.